By sample fraction, the clone carrying this T cell receptor (beta chain) is medium-sized. This record belongs to a study of T cells in tumors after PD-1 blockade. At the level of the study: Prior checkpoint blockade, systemic immunosuppressant use, or anti-cancer therapy within 4 weeks excluded patients. Each patient got pembrolizumab 200 mg every 3 weeks or cemiplimab 350 mg every 2 weeks. Some patients also took daily vismodegib 150 mg during anti-PD-1 treatment. Blood samples averaged around 110,000 templates (range roughly 22,000-260,000) and 36,536 unique clonotypes.

Data came from immunoSEQ multiplex PCR; TCRdb stores just in-frame clones and leaves some out. The data hold 30,000 to 35,000 clones, with roughly 73% observed a single time. The CDR3 is made up of 14 amino acids. From germline, CDR1 is SGHNT and CDR2 YENEEA. V gave up 3 bases and J gave up 6 bases, with 15 bases separating them. The sequenced sample was PBMCs, obtained after anti-PD-1 treatment. The sequence was collected from a human donor with basal cell carcinoma. The chain carries TRBV11-3 and TRBJ2-7; tentatively, D is TRBD1 or TRBD2 (5 bases each). The CDR3: CASSFEGFWGEQYF. The CDR3 DNA follows: TGTGCCAGCAGCTTCGAGGGGTTCTGGGGCGAGCAGTACTTC.